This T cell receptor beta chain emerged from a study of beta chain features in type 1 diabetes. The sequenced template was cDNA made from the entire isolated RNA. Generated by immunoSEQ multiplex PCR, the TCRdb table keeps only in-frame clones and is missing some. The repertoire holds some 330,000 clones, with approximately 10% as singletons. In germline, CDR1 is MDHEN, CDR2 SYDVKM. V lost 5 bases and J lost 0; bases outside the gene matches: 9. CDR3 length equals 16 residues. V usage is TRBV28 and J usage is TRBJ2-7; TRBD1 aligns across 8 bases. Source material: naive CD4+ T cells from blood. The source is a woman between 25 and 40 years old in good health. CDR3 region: CASSTQGARASYEQYF. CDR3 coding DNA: TGTGCCAGCAGTACTCAGGGGGCGCGGGCCTCCTACGAGCAGTACTTC. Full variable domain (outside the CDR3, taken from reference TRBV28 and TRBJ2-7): DVKVTQSSRYLVKRTGEKVFLECVQDMDHENMFWYRQDPGLGLRLIYFSYDVKMKEKGDIPEGYSVSREKKERFSLILESASTNQTSMYLCASSTQGARASYEQYFGPGTRLTVT.